The 11 T cell receptor beta chains below were found in one sample sequenced in a study of lymphopenia after photon versus proton radiotherapy. Using immunoSEQ multiplex PCR, the repertoire was profiled, and TCRdb retains in-frame clones only, with some absent. Of tens of thousands of clones listed, around 83% are singletons. The sample in question was peripheral blood, obtained from a patient treated with proton-based radiotherapy. Source of these receptors: a man in his sixties with pancreatic cancer.

This chain's CDR3 is CASIRTPYEQYF. DNA of the CDR3: TGTGCCAGCATACGGACCCCCTACGAGCAGTACTTC. The J gene is TRBJ2-7, the V gene TRBV28; D not resolved. V shed 7 bases and J shed 2 bases, with 9 bases lying between them. This CDR3 is 12 amino acids long. Germline-derived CDR1 and CDR2 are MDHEN and SYDVKM.

This clone has only one observation. J is TRBJ1-2 and V is TRBV27; a weak D match, TRBD1 (6 bases). V lost 6 bases, J lost 8 bases, and 16 bases lay in between. The CDR3 sequence is 13 residues long. The germline CDR1 and CDR2 sequences are MNHEY and SMNVEV (reference sequence). CDR3 DNA sequence: TGTGCCAGCAGCCCGTCCGGGGGGCAGGGCTACACCTTC. This gives the protein CASSPSGGQGYTF.

This clone was observed once. V and J are TRBV5-6 and TRBJ1-3; D call uncertain. Trimming left V 3 bases short and J 0 bases short, with 7 bases between. Germline assignment: CDR1 SGHDT and CDR2 YYEEEE. The CDR3 runs 14 residues. The CDR3 DNA reads TGTGCCAGCAGCTGGGCGAGCTCTGGAAACACCATATATTTT. Translated: CASSWASSGNTIYF.

CDR3 amino acids: CASSYGASSYEQYF. The CDR3 DNA sequence: TGTGCCAGCAGCTACGGGGCAAGCTCCTACGAGCAGTACTTC. The V gene is TRBV7-9, the J gene TRBJ2-7; either TRBD1 or TRBD2 may supply D (5 bases each). V was pared by 4 bases and J by 0 bases, with 10 bases between. The CDR3 contains 14 residues. Per the germline V gene, CDR1 is SEHNR and CDR2 is FQNEAQ (reference sequence).

The chain couples TRBV11-2 to TRBJ2-3, with unresolved D. V lost 6 bases and J lost 4, with 14 bases in between. The CDR3 has 14 residues. The germline V gene has CDR1 SGHAT and CDR2 FQNNGV. CDR3 sequence (DNA): TGTGCCAGCAGGGTTGCAAGCGCGCCAGATACGCAGTATTTT. Its protein is CASRVASAPDTQYF.

The genes are TRBV9 and TRBJ1-4, with D possibly matching TRBD1 (6 bases). This CDR3 region has 15 residues. V was pared by 4 bases and J by 4 bases, with 14 bases between. Germline assignment: CDR1 SGDLS and CDR2 YYNGEE. In nucleotides, the CDR3 is TGTGCCAGCAGCCCGGGACACGGCGGTAATGAAAAACTGTTTTTT. As protein: CASSPGHGGNEKLFF. Drawing the rest from reference TRBV9 and TRBJ1-4, the complete variable domain is DSGVTQTPKHLITATGQRVTLRCSPRSGDLSVYWYQQSLDQGLQFLIQYYNGEERAKGNILERFSAQQFPDLHSELNLSSLELGDSALYFCASSPGHGGNEKLFFGSGTQLSVL.

The V and J genes are TRBV19 and TRBJ1-1, with D hard to call. The CDR3 runs 13 residues. Trimming removed 3 bases at V and 2 bases at J, with 7 bases between. Germline lookup yields CDR1 LNHDA and CDR2 SQIVND (reference sequence). The CDR3 spells CASSIWPNTEAFF. The CDR3 DNA sequence: TGTGCCAGTAGTATTTGGCCCAACACTGAAGCTTTCTTT. Combining the CDR3 with reference TRBV19 and TRBJ1-1 gives the whole variable domain DGGITQSPKYLFRKEGQNVTLSCEQNLNHDAMYWYRQDPGQGLRLIYYSQIVNDFQKGDIAEGYSVSREKKESFPLTVTSAQKNPTAFYLCASSIWPNTEAFFGQGTRLTVV.

The chain couples TRBV19 to TRBJ2-2, with TRBD1 matching 10 bases. This CDR3 spans 15 amino acids. The V segment lost 6 bases and the J segment 1 base; nucleotides outside the gene matches: 2. CDR1 is LNHDA and CDR2 is SQIVND in the germline V gene (reference sequence). As DNA, the CDR3 is TGTGCCAGTAGGGGACAGGGGAGGAACACCGGGGAGCTGTTTTTT. It codes for CASRGQGRNTGELFF.

V usage is TRBV19 and J usage is TRBJ2-3; D is possibly TRBD2 (5 bases). This CDR3 has 14 residues. The V gene's germline CDR1 is LNHDA and CDR2 SQIVND (reference sequence). The V end lost 5 bases, the J end lost 1 base, and 10 bases lay between the germline ends. The CDR3 reads CASSLGAGTDTQYF. The CDR3 coding sequence is TGTGCCAGTAGTCTCGGAGCGGGCACAGATACGCAGTATTTT.

This rearrangement joins TRBV11-3 to TRBJ2-2, with TRBD2 matching over 8 bases. There are 18 residues in the CDR3. Trimming removed 0 bases from V and 5 bases from J; junction bases left unmatched: 11. CDR1 is SGHNT, CDR2 YENEEA, per germline. DNA of the CDR3: TGTGCCAGCAGCTTAGATTACGGGAGGGCCGATCATACCGGGGAGCTGTTTTTT. Amino acids: CASSLDYGRADHTGELFF. Variable domain in full (rest from reference TRBV11-3 and TRBJ2-2): EAGVVQSPRYKIIEKKQPVAFWCNPISGHNTLYWYLQNLGQGPELLIRYENEEAVDDSQLPKDRFSAERLKGVDSTLKIQPAELGDSAVYLCASSLDYGRADHTGELFFGEGSRLTVL.

This clone was found a few times. This chain's CDR3 is CASSQDPAGLSEAFF. For the CDR3, the DNA is TGTGCCAGCAGCCAAGATCCAGCAGGGCTCTCTGAAGCTTTCTTT. The chain couples TRBV14 to TRBJ1-1, with D possibly matching TRBD1 (5 bases). V was cut by 0 bases and J by 6 bases, with 14 bases left in between. CDR1 and CDR2 (germline): SGHDN, FVKESK. This CDR3 is built from 15 residues.